This T cell receptor (beta chain) was profiled in a study of control samples from healthy donors and cancer patients. Trimming took off 0 bases at V and 4 bases at J, with 12 bases between the two ends. From germline, CDR1 is MRHNA and CDR2 SNTAGT. The CDR3 spans 16 residues. Sequencing used immunoSEQ multiplex PCR; TCRdb keeps in-frame clones, though not all of them. The data show about 410,000 clones, around 90% seen once. This clonotype was obtained from a man between 35 and 55 years old with head and neck cancer. Input material: PBMCs. The chain joins TRBV6-4 to TRBJ2-2; D gene ambiguous. CDR3 nucleotide sequence: TGTGCCAGCAGTGACTCGACACTTCGGGCCACCGGGGAGCTGTTTTTT. Its protein product is CASSDSTLRATGELFF.